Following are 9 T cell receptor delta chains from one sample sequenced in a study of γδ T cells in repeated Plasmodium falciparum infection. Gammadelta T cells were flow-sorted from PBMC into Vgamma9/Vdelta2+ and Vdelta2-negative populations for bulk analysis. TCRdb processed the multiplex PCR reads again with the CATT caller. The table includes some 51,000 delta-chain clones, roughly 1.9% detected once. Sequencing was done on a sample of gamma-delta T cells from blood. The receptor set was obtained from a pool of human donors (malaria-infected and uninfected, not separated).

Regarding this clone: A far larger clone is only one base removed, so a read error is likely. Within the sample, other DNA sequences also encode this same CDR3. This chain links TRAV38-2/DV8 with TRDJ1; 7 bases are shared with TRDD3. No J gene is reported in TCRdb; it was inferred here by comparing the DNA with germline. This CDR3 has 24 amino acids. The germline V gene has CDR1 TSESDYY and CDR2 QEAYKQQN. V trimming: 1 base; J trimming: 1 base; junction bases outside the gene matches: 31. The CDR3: CAYRSFEYFQATYWGIPATDKLIF. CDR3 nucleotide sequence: TGTGCTTATAGGAGCTTCGAATACTTCCAAGCTACGTACTGGGGAATACCGGCCACCGATAAACTCATCTTT.

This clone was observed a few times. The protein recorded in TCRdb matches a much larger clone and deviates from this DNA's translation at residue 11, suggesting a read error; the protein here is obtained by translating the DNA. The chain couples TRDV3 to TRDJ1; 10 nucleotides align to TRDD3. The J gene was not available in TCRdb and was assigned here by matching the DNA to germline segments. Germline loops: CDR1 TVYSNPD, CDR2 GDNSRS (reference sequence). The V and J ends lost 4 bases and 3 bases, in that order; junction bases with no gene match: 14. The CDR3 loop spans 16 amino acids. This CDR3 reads CASNRGIRVKADKLIF. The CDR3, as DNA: TGTGCCTCCAATCGGGGGATACGCGTTAAGGCCGATAAACTCATCTTT.

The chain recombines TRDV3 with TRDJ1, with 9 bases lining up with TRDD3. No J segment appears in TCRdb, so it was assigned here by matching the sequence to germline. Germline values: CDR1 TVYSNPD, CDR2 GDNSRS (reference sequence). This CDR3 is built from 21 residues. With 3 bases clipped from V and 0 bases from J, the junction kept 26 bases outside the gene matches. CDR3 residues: CAFQKAFLYWGTRYYTDKLIF. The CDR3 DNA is TGTGCCTTCCAGAAGGCCTTCCTGTACTGGGGGACGCGCTATTACACCGATAAACTCATCTTT.

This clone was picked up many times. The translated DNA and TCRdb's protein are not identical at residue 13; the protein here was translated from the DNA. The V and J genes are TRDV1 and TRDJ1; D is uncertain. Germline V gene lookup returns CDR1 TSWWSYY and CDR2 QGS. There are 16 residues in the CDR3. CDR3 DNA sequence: TGTGCTCTTGGGGAAGTCGGAAAAAGGTTCTCCGATGAACTCATCTTT. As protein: CALGEVGKRFSDELIF.

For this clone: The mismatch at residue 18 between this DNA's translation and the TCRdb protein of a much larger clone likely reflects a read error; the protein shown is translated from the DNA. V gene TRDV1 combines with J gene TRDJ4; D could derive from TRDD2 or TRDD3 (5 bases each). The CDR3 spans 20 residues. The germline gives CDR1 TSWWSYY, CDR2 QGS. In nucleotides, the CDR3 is TGTGCTCTTGGGGAAATGATCGCCTACCTCTATACTGGAATTAACAGACCCCCGATCTTT. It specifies CALGEMIAYLYTGINRPPIF.

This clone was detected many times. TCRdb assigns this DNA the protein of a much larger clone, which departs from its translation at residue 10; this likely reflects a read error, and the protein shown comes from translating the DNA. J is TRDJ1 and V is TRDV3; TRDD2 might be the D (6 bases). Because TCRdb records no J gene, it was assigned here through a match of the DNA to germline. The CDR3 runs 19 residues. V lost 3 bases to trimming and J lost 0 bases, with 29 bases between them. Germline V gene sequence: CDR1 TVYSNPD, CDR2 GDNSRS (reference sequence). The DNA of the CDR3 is TGTGCCTTCGCAGACCTTCCCACCTCGTGCTACCCTTACACCGATAAACTCATCTTT. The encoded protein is CAFADLPTSCYPYTDKLIF.

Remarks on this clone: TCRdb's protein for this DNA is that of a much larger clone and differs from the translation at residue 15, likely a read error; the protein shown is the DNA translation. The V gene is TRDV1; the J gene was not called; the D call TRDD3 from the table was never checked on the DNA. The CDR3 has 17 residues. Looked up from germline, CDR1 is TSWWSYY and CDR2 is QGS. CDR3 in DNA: TGTGCTCTTGGGGAAGCTTTTCCTCCCGAATACACCGATAAATTCATCTTT. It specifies CALGEAFPPEYTDKFIF.

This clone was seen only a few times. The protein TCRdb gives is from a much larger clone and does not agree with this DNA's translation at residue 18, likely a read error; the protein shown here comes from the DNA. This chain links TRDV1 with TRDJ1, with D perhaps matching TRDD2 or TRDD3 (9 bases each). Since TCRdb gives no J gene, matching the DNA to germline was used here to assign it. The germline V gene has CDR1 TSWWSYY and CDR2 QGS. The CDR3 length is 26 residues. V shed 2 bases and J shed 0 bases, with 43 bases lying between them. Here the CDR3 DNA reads TGTGCTCTTGGGGAAACGCGGGGGAAACCCTTCCTACAATACCTGGGGGATGCCGCGTACACCGATAAACTCATCTTT. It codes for CALGETRGKPFLQYLGDAAYTDKLIF.

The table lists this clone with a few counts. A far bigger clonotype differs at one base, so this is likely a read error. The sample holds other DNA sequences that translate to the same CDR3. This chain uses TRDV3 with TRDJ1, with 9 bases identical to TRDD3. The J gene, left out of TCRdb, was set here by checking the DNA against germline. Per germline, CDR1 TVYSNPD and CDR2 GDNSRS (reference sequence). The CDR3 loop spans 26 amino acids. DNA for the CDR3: TGTGCATATGGATCCTTCCTTAAGCCCCTGTTACTGGGGGACCCCGAATATCCCCCCACTGTTTATAAACTCATCTTT. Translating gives CAYGSFLKPLLLGDPEYPPTVYKLIF.